The 6 T cell receptor beta chains presented below share a single source sample, sequenced in a study of T cell responses to AZD1222 COVID-19 vaccine. Profiling relied on immunoSEQ multiplex PCR, and the TCRdb table lists in-frame clones only, not all of them. The sample lists over 90,000 clones, 70% to 90% occurring once. The sequenced sample was peripheral blood, obtained 28 days after the second AZD1222 dose. All receptors derive from an adult who received the AZD1222 COVID-19 vaccine.

The chain links TRBV19 to TRBJ1-4, with D possibly matching TRBD1 (5 bases). CDR1 is LNHDA, CDR2 SQIVND, per germline (reference sequence). This CDR3 has 14 amino acids. The germline V and J ends were trimmed by 3 bases and 8 bases, with 13 bases remaining between them. In DNA, the CDR3 is TGTGCCAGTAGTATGGGTACAGGCAACGAAAAACTGTTTTTT. Its translation is CASSMGTGNEKLFF.

V usage is TRBV10-2 and J usage is TRBJ2-3, with 13 bases matching TRBD2. CDR3 length: 15 amino acids. Germline assignment: CDR1 WSHSY and CDR2 SAAADI. V trimming: 6 bases; J trimming: 3 bases; junction bases outside the gene matches: 3. CDR3: CASSLTSGRTDTQYF. CDR3 in DNA: TGCGCCAGCAGCCTGACTAGCGGGAGGACAGATACGCAGTATTTT.

The V call is TRBV27, the J call TRBJ2-1, with TRBD2 matching 11 bases. The ends lost 5 bases at V and 0 bases at J; junction bases unmatched: 9. The CDR3 sequence is 18 residues long. CDR1 is MNHEY, CDR2 SMNVEV, per germline (reference sequence). CDR3 amino acids: CASSPGLAVPNSYNEQFF. The CDR3 bases are TGTGCCAGCAGTCCGGGACTAGCGGTGCCGAACTCCTACAATGAGCAGTTCTTC.

This clone was picked up a small number of times. CDR3: CASSYGPYEQYF. The CDR3 coding sequence is TGCGCCAGCAGCTACGGTCCCTACGAGCAGTACTTC. The chain joins TRBV4-3 to TRBJ2-7, with unresolved D. CDR3 size: 12 residues. The ends were cut back, 5 bases at V and 2 bases at J, with 7 bases in the middle. Germline V lookup: CDR1 LGHNA, CDR2 YSLEER.

The rearrangement links TRBV9 to TRBJ2-1; unclear D gene. CDR1 and CDR2 from the germline V gene are SGDLS and YYNGEE. V lost 2 bases, J lost 0 bases, and 12 bases lay in between. CDR3 length: 16 residues. CDR3 amino acids: CASSVNTLGSYNEQFF. The CDR3, as DNA: TGTGCCAGCAGCGTCAACACGCTGGGCTCCTACAATGAGCAGTTCTTC.

The chain has TRBV5-6 and TRBJ1-1; a possible D gene is TRBD1 (6 bases). The V end lost 0 bases, the J end lost 2 bases, and 11 bases lay between the germline ends. CDR3 size: 15 residues. From germline, CDR1 is SGHDT and CDR2 YYEEEE. The CDR3 is CASSLGTGANTEAFF. For the CDR3, the DNA is TGTGCCAGCAGCTTGGGTACGGGGGCCAACACTGAAGCTTTCTTT. The full variable domain, completed using reference TRBV5-6 and TRBJ1-1, is DAGVTQSPTHLIKTRGQQVTLRCSPKSGHDTVSWYQQALGQGPQFIFQYYEEEERQRGNFPDRFSGHQFPNYSSELNVNALLLGDSALYLCASSLGTGANTEAFFGQGTRLTVV.